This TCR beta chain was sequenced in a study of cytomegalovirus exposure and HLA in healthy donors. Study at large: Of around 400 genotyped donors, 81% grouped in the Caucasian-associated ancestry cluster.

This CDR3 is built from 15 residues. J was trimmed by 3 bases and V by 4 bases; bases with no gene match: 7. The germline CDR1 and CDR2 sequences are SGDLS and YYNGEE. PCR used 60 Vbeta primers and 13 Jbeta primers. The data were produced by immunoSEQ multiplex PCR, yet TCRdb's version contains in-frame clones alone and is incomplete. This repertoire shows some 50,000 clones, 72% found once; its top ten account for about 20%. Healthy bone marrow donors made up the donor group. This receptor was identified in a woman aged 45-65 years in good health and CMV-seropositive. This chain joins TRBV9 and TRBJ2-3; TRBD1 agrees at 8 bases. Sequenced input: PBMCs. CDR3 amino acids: CASSQGALGTDTQYF. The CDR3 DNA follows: TGTGCCAGCAGCCAGGGGGCGCTGGGGACAGATACGCAGTATTTT. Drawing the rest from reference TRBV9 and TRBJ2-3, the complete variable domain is DSGVTQTPKHLITATGQRVTLRCSPRSGDLSVYWYQQSLDQGLQFLIQYYNGEERAKGNILERFSAQQFPDLHSELNLSSLELGDSALYFCASSQGALGTDTQYFGPGTRLTVL.